This TCR beta chain originates from a study of blood T cell repertoires in COVID-19. On the study more broadly: Some COVID-19 samples were acute and others convalescent; all came from the United States, Italy and Spain.

The sample holds a few counts of this clone. The data were produced by immunoSEQ multiplex PCR, yet TCRdb's version contains in-frame clones alone and is incomplete. The sample contains under 20,000 clones, 70% to 90% of which appear only once. The germline gives CDR1 SEHNR, CDR2 FQNEAQ (reference sequence). This CDR3 contains 15 residues. V lost 5 bases, J lost 2 bases, and 16 bases lay in between. V and J are TRBV7-9 and TRBJ2-7; TRBD2 might be the D (6 bases). The specimen was peripheral blood. The source of this sequence is a human donor with active COVID-19. The donor label of this sample is uncertain. The CDR3 nucleotides are TGTGCCAGCAGCCCCCTCGACCGGGGGACCTACGAGCAGTACTTC. It yields the protein CASSPLDRGTYEQYF.